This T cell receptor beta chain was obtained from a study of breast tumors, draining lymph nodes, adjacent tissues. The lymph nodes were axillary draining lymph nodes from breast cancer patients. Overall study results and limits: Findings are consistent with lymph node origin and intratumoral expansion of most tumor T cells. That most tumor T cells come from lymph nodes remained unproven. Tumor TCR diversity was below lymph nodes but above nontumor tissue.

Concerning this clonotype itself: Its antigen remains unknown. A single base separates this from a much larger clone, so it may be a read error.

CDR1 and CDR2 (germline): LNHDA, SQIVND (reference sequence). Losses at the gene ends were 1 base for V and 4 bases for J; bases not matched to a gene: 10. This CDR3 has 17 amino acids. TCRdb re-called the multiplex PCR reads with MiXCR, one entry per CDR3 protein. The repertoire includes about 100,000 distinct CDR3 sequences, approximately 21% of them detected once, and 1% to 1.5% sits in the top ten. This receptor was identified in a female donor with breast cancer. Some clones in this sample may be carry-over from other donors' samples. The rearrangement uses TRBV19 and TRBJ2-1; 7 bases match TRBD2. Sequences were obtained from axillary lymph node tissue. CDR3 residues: CASSIGRAGRGYNEQFF. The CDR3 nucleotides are TGTGCCAGTAGTATAGGCCGGGCAGGGCGGGGGTACAATGAGCAGTTCTTC.